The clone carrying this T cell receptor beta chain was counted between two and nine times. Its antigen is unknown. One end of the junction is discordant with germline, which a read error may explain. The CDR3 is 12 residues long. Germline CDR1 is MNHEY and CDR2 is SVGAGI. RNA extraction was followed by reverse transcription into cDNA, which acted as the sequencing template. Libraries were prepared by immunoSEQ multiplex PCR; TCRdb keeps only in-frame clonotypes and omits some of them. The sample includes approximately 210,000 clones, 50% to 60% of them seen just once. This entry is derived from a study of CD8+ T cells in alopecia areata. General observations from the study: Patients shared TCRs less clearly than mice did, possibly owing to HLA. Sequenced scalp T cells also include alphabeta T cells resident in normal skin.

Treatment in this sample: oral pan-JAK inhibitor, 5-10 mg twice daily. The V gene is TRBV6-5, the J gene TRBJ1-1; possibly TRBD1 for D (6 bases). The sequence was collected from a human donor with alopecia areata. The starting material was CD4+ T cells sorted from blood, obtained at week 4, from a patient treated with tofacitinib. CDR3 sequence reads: CASSQRDTPRYF. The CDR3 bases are TGTGCCAGCAGTCAGCGGGACACCCCCCGGTACTTT.